The present T cell receptor beta chain was sequenced within a study of cytomegalovirus exposure and HLA in healthy donors. In regard to this clone: Its target is unknown.

Study-level points and caveats: TCR beta V- and J-gene trimming, according to a later analysis, was linked to a missense DCLRE1C variant. In a later analysis, 16,951 TCR beta sequences were associated with HLA alleles at 0.05 false discovery rate.

Germline V gene sequence: CDR1 SEHNR, CDR2 FQNEAQ (reference sequence). There are 16 residues in the CDR3. Trimming removed 2 bases at V and 0 bases at J, with 14 bases between. The PCR ran on 60 Vbeta and 13 Jbeta primers. TCRdb keeps only in-frame clones here, not all; method: immunoSEQ multiplex PCR. The sample holds 75,000 to 90,000 clones; 78% are singletons and the top ten take roughly 9%. The TCR was taken from a woman aged 40 to 55 in good health and CMV-seropositive. The chain has TRBV7-9 and TRBJ2-7, with a weak D call TRBD1 (7 bases). The specimen sequenced was PBMCs. This chain's CDR3 is CASSLPPGGSSYEQYF. CDR3 DNA: TGTGCCAGCAGCTTACCACCAGGGGGGAGCTCCTACGAGCAGTACTTC. Full variable domain (rest looked up from reference TRBV7-9 and TRBJ2-7): DTGVSQNPRHKITKRGQNVTFRCDPISEHNRLYWYRQTLGQGPEFLTYFQNEAQLEKSRLLSDRFSAERPKGSFSTLEIQRTEQGDSAMYLCASSLPPGGSSYEQYFGPGTRLTVT.